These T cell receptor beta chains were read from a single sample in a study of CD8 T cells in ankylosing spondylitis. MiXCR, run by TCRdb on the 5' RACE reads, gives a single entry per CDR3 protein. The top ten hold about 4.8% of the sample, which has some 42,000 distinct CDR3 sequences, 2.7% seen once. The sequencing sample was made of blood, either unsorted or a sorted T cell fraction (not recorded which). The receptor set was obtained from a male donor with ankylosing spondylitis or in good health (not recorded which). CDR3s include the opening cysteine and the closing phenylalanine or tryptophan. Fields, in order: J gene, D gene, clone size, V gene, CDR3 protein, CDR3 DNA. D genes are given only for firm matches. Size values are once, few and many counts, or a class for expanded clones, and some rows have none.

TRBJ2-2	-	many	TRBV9	CASSQAGTTFATGELFF	TGTGCCAGCAGCCAAGCCGGGACGACCTTTGCCACCGGGGAGCTGTTTTTT
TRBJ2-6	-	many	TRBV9	CASSVQGANGANVLTF	TGTGCCAGCAGCGTTCAGGGAGCGAACGGGGCCAACGTCCTGACTTTC
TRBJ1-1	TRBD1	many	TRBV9	CASSPTGAGGNTEAFF	TGTGCCAGCAGCCCCACTGGGGCAGGGGGGAACACTGAAGCTTTCTTT
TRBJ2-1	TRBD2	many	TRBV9	CASSETSVPGNEQFF	TGTGCCAGCAGCGAGACTAGCGTTCCTGGCAATGAGCAGTTCTTC
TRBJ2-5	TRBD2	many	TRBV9	CASSLSGRGVETQYF	TGTGCCAGCAGCCTCAGCGGGAGGGGGGTTGAGACCCAGTACTTC
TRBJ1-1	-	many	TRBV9	CASSAWGGQGAEAFF	TGTGCCAGCAGCGCTTGGGGCGGGCAAGGAGCGGAAGCTTTCTTT
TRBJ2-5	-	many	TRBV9	CASSAAQGRETQYF	TGTGCCAGCAGCGCCGCACAGGGAAGAGAGACCCAGTACTTC
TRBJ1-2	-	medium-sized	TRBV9	CASSVDVGRGGYTF	TGTGCCAGCAGCGTAGATGTGGGGAGAGGTGGCTACACCTTC
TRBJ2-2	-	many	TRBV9	CASQRGESTGELFF	TGTGCCAGCCAGAGGGGGGAGTCAACCGGGGAGCTGTTTTTT
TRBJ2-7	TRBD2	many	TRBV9	CASSVASGIVYEQYF	TGTGCCAGCAGCGTAGCTAGCGGGATTGTCTACGAGCAGTACTTC
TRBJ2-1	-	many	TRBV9	CASSSRLVGGNEQFF	TGTGCCAGCAGCTCCCGACTGGTAGGTGGGAATGAGCAGTTCTTC
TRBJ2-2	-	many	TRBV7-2	CASSLAQSRAPGELFF	TGTGCCAGCAGCTTAGCCCAATCTCGAGCGCCCGGGGAGCTGTTTTTT
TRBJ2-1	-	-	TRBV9	CTSTGRTRPYNEQFF	TGTACCAGCACGGGACGGACTCGCCCCTACAATGAACAGTTCTTC
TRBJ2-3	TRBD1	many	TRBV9	CASSVGATGEADTQYF	TGTGCCAGCAGCGTAGGGGCCACAGGGGAAGCAGATACGCAGTATTTT
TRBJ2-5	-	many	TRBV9	CASSVGLEGQETQYF	TGTGCCAGCAGCGTGGGGCTCGAGGGACAAGAGACCCAGTACTTC
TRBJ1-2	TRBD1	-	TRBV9	CASSVDRVNYGYTF	TGTGCCAGCAGCGTCGACAGGGTTAACTATGGCTACACCTTC
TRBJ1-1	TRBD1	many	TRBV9	CASSPGGTAMNTEAFF	TGTGCCAGCAGCCCCGGAGGGACAGCAATGAACACTGAAGCTTTCTTT
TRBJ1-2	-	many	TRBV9	CASSSPAGNYGYTF	TGTGCCAGCAGCTCTCCGGCAGGAAACTATGGCTACACCTTC
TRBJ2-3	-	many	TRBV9	CASSVGGADRSTDTQYF	TGTGCCAGCAGCGTAGGAGGGGCAGATAGGAGCACAGATACGCAGTATTTT
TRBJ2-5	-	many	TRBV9	CASSVDPGQETQYF	TGTGCCAGCAGCGTAGACCCAGGCCAAGAGACCCAGTACTTC
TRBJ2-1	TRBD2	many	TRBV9	CASSASPSGPNNEQFF	TGTGCCAGCAGCGCGTCGCCTAGCGGGCCAAACAATGAGCAGTTCTTC
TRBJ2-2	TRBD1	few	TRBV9	CASSFQGANTGELFF	TGTGCCAGCAGCTTCCAGGGGGCCAACACCGGGGAGCTGTTTTTT
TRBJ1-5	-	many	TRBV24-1	CATSDLIGCGRNQPQHF	TGTGCCACCAGTGATTTAATAGGTTGTGGGCGCAATCAGCCCCAGCATTTT
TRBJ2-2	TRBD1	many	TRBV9	CASSGGQGDRELFF	TGTGCCAGCAGTGGAGGACAGGGGGACCGGGAGCTGTTTTTT
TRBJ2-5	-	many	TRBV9	CASSVAWRTTQETQYF	TGTGCCAGCAGCGTAGCTTGGCGGACGACTCAAGAGACCCAGTACTTC
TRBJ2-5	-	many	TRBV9	CASSRRGQETQYF	TGTGCCAGCTCCCGACGGGGGCAAGAGACCCAGTACTTC
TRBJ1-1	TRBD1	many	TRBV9	CASSPGGRTEAFF	TGTGCCAGCAGCCCAGGGGGCCGAACTGAAGCTTTCTTT
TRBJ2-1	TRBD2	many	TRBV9	CASSVVSGTSGRVYYNEQFF	TGTGCCAGCAGCGTAGTGTCAGGGACTAGCGGGAGAGTCTACTACAATGAGCAGTTCTTC
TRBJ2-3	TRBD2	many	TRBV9	CASSARGGDGTDTQYF	TGTGCCAGCAGCGCCCGCGGGGGGGATGGTACAGATACGCAGTATTTT
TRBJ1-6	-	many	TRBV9	CASSVDQANSPLHF	TGTGCCAGCAGCGTAGACCAGGCGAATTCACCCCTCCACTTT
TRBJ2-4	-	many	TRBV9	CASSEYPRGKNIQYF	TGTGCCAGCAGCGAGTATCCACGGGGGAAAAACATTCAGTACTTC
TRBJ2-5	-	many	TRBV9	CASSAPTNQETQYF	TGTGCCAGCAGCGCCCCGACGAACCAAGAGACCCAGTACTTC
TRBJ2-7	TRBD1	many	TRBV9	CASSEPPDRDTYEQYF	TGTGCCAGCAGCGAGCCTCCCGACAGGGATACCTACGAGCAGTACTTC
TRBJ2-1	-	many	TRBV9	CASSHGGGNEQFF	TGTGCCAGCAGCCACGGGGGTGGCAATGAGCAGTTCTTC
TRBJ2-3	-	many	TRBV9	CASSGQQGSTDTQYF	TGTGCCAGCAGCGGCCAACAGGGCAGCACAGATACGCAGTATTTT
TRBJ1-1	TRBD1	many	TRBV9	CASSPWTGATTEAFF	TGTGCCAGCAGCCCGTGGACAGGGGCCACCACTGAAGCTTTCTTT
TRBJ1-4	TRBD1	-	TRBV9	CASSVGTGAPNEKLFF	TGTGCCAGCAGCGTAGGGACAGGGGCCCCAAATGAAAAACTGTTTTTT
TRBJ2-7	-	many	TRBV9	CASSVEHSSYEQYF	TGTGCCAGCAGCGTAGAGCACAGCTCCTACGAGCAGTACTTC
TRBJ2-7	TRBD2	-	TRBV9	CASSVEPSGAYEQYF	TGTGCCAGCAGCGTAGAACCTAGCGGGGCCTACGAGCAGTACTTC
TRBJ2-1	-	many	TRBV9	CASSVAANYDEQFF	TGTGCCAGCAGCGTAGCGGCTAATTATGATGAGCAGTTCTTC
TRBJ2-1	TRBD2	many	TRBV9	CASSEGLAVNEQFF	TGTGCCAGCAGCGAGGGACTAGCGGTAAATGAGCAGTTCTTC
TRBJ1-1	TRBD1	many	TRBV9	CASSPDRVLLDTEAFF	TGTGCCAGCAGCCCGGACAGGGTTCTGTTGGACACTGAAGCTTTCTTT
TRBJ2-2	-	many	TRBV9	CASSVGQGDGSGELFF	TGTGCCAGCAGCGTAGGGCAGGGTGATGGATCCGGGGAGCTGTTTTTT
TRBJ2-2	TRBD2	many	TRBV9	CASSVGGLAITGELFF	TGTGCCAGCAGCGTAGGGGGACTAGCGATCACCGGGGAGCTGTTTTTT
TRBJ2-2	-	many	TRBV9	CASSPRAGVTGELFF	TGTGCCAGCAGCCCTCGGGCAGGGGTGACCGGGGAGCTGTTTTTT
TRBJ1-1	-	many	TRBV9	CASSGPGVTEAFF	TGTGCCAGCAGCGGGCCCGGGGTCACTGAAGCTTTCTTT